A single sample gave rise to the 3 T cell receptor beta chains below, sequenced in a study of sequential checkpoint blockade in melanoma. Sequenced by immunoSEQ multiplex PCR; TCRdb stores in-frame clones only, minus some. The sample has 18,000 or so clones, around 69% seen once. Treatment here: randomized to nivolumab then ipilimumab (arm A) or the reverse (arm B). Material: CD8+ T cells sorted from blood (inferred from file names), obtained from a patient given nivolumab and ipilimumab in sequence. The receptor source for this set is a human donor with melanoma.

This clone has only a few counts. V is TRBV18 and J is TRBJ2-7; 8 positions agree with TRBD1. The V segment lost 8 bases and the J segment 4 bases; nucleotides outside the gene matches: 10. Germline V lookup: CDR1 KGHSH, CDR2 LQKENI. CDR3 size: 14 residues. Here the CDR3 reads CASSPTGELYEQYF. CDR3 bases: TGTGCCAGCAGCCCGACAGGGGAGCTATACGAGCAGTACTTC.

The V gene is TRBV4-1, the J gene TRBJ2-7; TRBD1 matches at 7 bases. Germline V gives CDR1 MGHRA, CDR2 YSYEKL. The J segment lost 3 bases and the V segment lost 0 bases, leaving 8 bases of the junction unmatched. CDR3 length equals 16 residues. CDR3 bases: TGCGCCAGCAGCCAAGATACCGGGACAGCCCTCTACGAGCAGTACTTC. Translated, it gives CASSQDTGTALYEQYF.

The CDR3 reads CASSLMGQENEQYF. The CDR3 region has the DNA TGTGCCAGCAGCTTAATGGGACAAGAGAACGAGCAGTACTTC. V is TRBV7-6 and J is TRBJ2-7; tentative D call: TRBD1 (6 bases). Germline CDR1 reads SGHVS; CDR2 reads FNYEAQ. The CDR3 extends over 14 amino acids. V dropped 2 bases and J dropped 5 bases, with 13 bases sitting between them.